The 27 T cell receptor beta chains reported below all come from one sample, sequenced in a study of CD8 T cells in Susac syndrome. After extraction with the RNeasy kit, about 0.45 to 1 ug of the RNA was reverse transcribed using random hexamers. In TCRdb, the immunoSEQ multiplex PCR reads were re-called with MiXCR into one record per CDR3 protein. The table shows some 180,000 distinct CDR3 sequences, with roughly 94% occurring only once. Material: CD4+ T cells from PBMCs. Receptor source: a human donor in good health.

The chain uses TRBV20-1 and TRBJ2-3, with D unresolved. The germline CDR1 and CDR2 sequences are DFQATT and SNEGSKA (reference sequence). V was pared by 1 base and J by 7 bases, with 9 bases between. CDR3 size: 12 residues. The CDR3 coding sequence is TGCAGTGCTAGAGTAAGGAGAAATACGCAGTATTTT. This translates into CSARVRRNTQYF.

DNA for the CDR3: TGTGCCAGCAGTGACTCAGCGGGAGGTTACAATGAGCAGTTCTTC. It is translated as CASSDSAGGYNEQFF. The V gene is TRBV6-4, the J gene TRBJ2-1, with 9 bases aligning to TRBD2. Looked up from germline, CDR1 is MRHNA and CDR2 is SNTAGT. Trimming took 0 bases from V and 4 from J; bases not matched to a gene: 1. This CDR3 is built from 15 residues.

The CDR3 coding sequence is TGTGCCAGCAGCCAAGGGGCGGGAATCCCCTATGAGCAGTTCTTC. Protein sequence: CASSQGAGIPYEQFF. The chain is built from TRBV3-1 and TRBJ2-1; a weak D match, TRBD2 (6 bases). The V and J ends lost 1 base and 8 bases respectively, with 15 bases between them. This CDR3 has 15 amino acids. Germline-derived CDR1 and CDR2 are LGHDT and YNNKEL (reference sequence).

This clonotype was counted a single time. The chain uses TRBV7-2 and TRBJ2-1; tentative D call: TRBD2 (6 bases). The germline V and J ends were trimmed by 5 bases and 8 bases, with 13 bases remaining between them. The CDR3 consists of 13 residues. Germline CDR1 and CDR2: SGHTA and FQGNSA. The CDR3 DNA reads as TGTGCCAGCAGCCTGCTCGGGAGCTATGAGCAGTTCTTC. Its protein product is CASSLLGSYEQFF.

The CDR3 is CASSALAGTSGETQYF. CDR3 DNA sequence: TGTGCCAGCAGTGCCCTAGCGGGTACCTCCGGGGAGACCCAGTACTTC. This chain links TRBV27 with TRBJ2-5, with 8 bases fitting TRBD2. The CDR3 covers 16 residues. Trimming removed 5 bases from V and 5 bases from J; junction bases left unmatched: 13. The germline V gene encodes CDR1 MNHEY and CDR2 SMNVEV (reference sequence).

The chain has TRBV29-1 and TRBJ2-3; the match to TRBD1 covers 7 bases. There are 12 residues in the CDR3. Trimming took 6 bases from V and 2 from J; bases not matched to a gene: 2. CDR1 is SQVTM, CDR2 ANQGSEA, per germline. This chain's CDR3 is CSVGQTTDTQYF. The CDR3 nucleotides read TGCAGCGTGGGACAGACCACAGATACGCAGTATTTT.

The chain joins TRBV3-1 to TRBJ2-3; the D is unclear. The CDR3 has 12 amino acids. CDR1 is LGHDT and CDR2 is YNNKEL in the germline V gene (reference sequence). Trimming removed 4 bases at V and 4 bases at J, with 6 bases between. Here the CDR3 reads CASSPYPDTQYF. The CDR3 DNA reads TGTGCCAGCAGCCCGTATCCAGATACGCAGTATTTT.

This sequence joins TRBV23-1 and TRBJ1-1; no clear D gene. TRBV23-1 belongs to the ORF category, with a function that is uncertain. The CDR3 contains 14 residues. V gave up 2 bases and J gave up 1 base, with 8 bases separating them. Written as DNA, the CDR3 is TGCGCCAGCAGTCAAGATCCGAGGAACACTGAAGCTTTCTTT. It encodes CASSQDPRNTEAFF.

This sequence joins TRBV19 and TRBJ2-7; possible D gene TRBD2, 5 bases. The germline V gene encodes CDR1 LNHDA and CDR2 SQIVND (reference sequence). V dropped 3 bases and J dropped 2 bases, with 8 bases sitting between them. The CDR3 loop spans 13 amino acids. The CDR3 nucleotides read TGTGCCAGTAGTATCGGGGAACCCTACGAGCAGTACTTC. Translating gives CASSIGEPYEQYF.

CDR3 bases: TGTGCCAGCAGAGACAGGGTGGAACAGTACTTC. This sequence encodes CASRDRVEQYF. V gene TRBV6-2 or TRBV6-3 combines with J gene TRBJ2-7; 7 nucleotides agree with TRBD1. V was pared by 6 bases and J by 10 bases, with 6 bases of the junction left unmatched. This CDR3 is 11 amino acids long. In germline, CDR1 is MNHEY, CDR2 SVGEGT.

The chain combines TRBV27 with TRBJ2-7, with D possibly called TRBD1 or TRBD2 (5 bases each). The CDR3 contains 17 residues. Looked up from germline, CDR1 is MNHEY and CDR2 is SMNVEV (reference sequence). The V end lost 2 bases, the J end lost 4 bases, and 21 bases lay between the germline ends. The DNA of the CDR3 is TGTGCCAGCAGTTTACTTTCCCCGGGACCCGATGTGTACGAGCAGTACTTC. This gives the protein CASSLLSPGPDVYEQYF.

The rearrangement joins TRBV13 to TRBJ2-4, with TRBD1 matching over 7 bases. CDR3 length: 13 amino acids. Losses at the gene ends were 5 bases for V and 8 bases for J; bases not matched to a gene: 6. Germline CDR1 reads PRHDT; CDR2 reads FYEKMQ (reference sequence). CDR3 region: CASSADRVDIQYF. CDR3 bases: TGTGCCAGCAGCGCCGACAGGGTAGACATTCAGTACTTC.

J is TRBJ2-1 and V is TRBV9; no firm D call. The V gene's germline CDR1 is SGDLS and CDR2 YYNGEE. CDR3 length: 13 residues. V was pared by 4 bases and J by 3 bases, with 8 bases between. The CDR3 region has the DNA TGTGCCAGCAGCACCACAAACTACAATGAGCAGTTCTTC. Translated: CASSTTNYNEQFF.

The rearrangement uses TRBV7-3 and TRBJ1-2; a possible D gene is TRBD1 (5 bases). Germline V gene lookup returns CDR1 SGHTA and CDR2 FQGTGA. The CDR3 extends over 14 amino acids. V lost 3 bases to trimming and J lost 2 bases, with 10 bases between them. This CDR3 reads CASSLQGTNYGYTF. The CDR3 region has the DNA TGTGCCAGCAGCTTGCAGGGTACCAACTATGGCTACACCTTC.

The chain carries TRBV20-1 and TRBJ1-2, with D perhaps matching TRBD1 (6 bases). With 3 bases removed from V and 3 bases from J, the gap between germline ends came to 11 bases. The CDR3 has 13 amino acids. Germline CDR1 reads DFQATT; CDR2 reads SNEGSKA (reference sequence). CDR3 in DNA: TGCAGTGCTAGGACAGGTTACGACTATGGCTACACCTTC. The encoded protein is CSARTGYDYGYTF.

This chain uses TRBV28 with TRBJ2-5; a weak D match, TRBD1 (6 bases). The CDR3 extends over 13 amino acids. The ends were cut back, 6 bases at V and 5 bases at J, with 13 bases in the middle. Germline CDR1 MDHEN, CDR2 SYDVKM. The CDR3 DNA reads as TGTGCCAGCAGACCACAGGGAGAGGAGACCCAGTACTTC. This gives the protein CASRPQGEETQYF.

On this clonotype: A junction end diverges from the germline sequence, so it may reflect a read error. The V and J genes are TRBV6-2 or TRBV6-3 and TRBJ2-5, with D maybe TRBD2 (5 bases). Germline V gene data show CDR1 as MNHEY and CDR2 as SVGEGT. This CDR3 has 14 residues. CDR3: CASSYSSQWEIQYF. The CDR3, as DNA: TGTGCCAGCAGTTACTCAAGCCAGTGGGAGATCCAGTACTTC.

The CDR3 reads CSARSETSGNNEQYF. The CDR3 nucleotides are TGCAGTGCTAGATCTGAGACTAGCGGGAATAACGAGCAGTACTTC. The rearrangement uses TRBV20-1 and TRBJ2-7, with 11 bases matching TRBD2. This CDR3 contains 15 residues. V shed 2 bases and J 5 bases; nucleotides not matched to a gene: 8. Germline CDR1 is DFQATT and CDR2 is SNEGSKA (reference sequence).

The chain employs TRBV30 and TRBJ2-1; TRBD1 might be the D (5 bases). Germline V gives CDR1 GTSNPN, CDR2 SVGIG (reference sequence). CDR3 length: 11 residues. V gave up 0 bases and J gave up 10 bases, with 7 bases separating them. CDR3 loop: CAWSVRTEQFF. Here the CDR3 DNA reads TGTGCCTGGAGTGTTAGGACAGAGCAGTTCTTC.

The genes are TRBV2 and TRBJ2-1, with 14 bases aligning to TRBD2. Germline-derived CDR1 and CDR2 are SNHLY and FYNNEI. After removal of 4 bases from V and 7 bases from J, the junction contained 6 bases not matched to a gene. This CDR3 comprises 16 residues. The CDR3 loop reads CASSGGLAGGGNEQFF. In DNA, the CDR3 is TGTGCCAGCAGTGGCGGACTAGCGGGAGGAGGTAATGAGCAGTTCTTC.

This clonotype appeared once. This sequence joins TRBV28 and TRBJ2-5, with D uncertain. Germline assignment: CDR1 MDHEN and CDR2 SYDVKM. CDR3 length equals 14 residues. V was trimmed by 7 bases and J by 0 bases, leaving 12 bases between them. The DNA of the CDR3 is TGTGCCAGCATCTCGGCAGAGTACCAAGAGACCCAGTACTTC. Encoded protein: CASISAEYQETQYF.

The chain recombines TRBV12-3 or TRBV12-4 with TRBJ2-3; 9 nucleotides agree with TRBD2. CDR3 length: 14 residues. J gave up 4 bases and V 8 bases, and 7 bases lay outside the gene matches. In DNA form, the CDR3 reads TGTGCCAGCTCGGCGGGAGGGCGAGCAGATACGCAGTATTTT. Protein sequence: CASSAGGRADTQYF.

This chain links TRBV15 with TRBJ2-7, with 8 bases identical to TRBD2. The CDR3 is 15 amino acids. CDR1 and CDR2 from the germline V gene are LNHNV and YYDKDF (reference sequence). V shed 1 base, J shed 4 bases, and the junction held 6 bases outside the gene matches. The CDR3, as DNA: TGTGCCACCAGCAGAGTCATCGGGAGGGGTTACGAGCAGTACTTC. It encodes CATSRVIGRGYEQYF.

The chain employs TRBV20-1 and TRBJ2-1; the match to TRBD2 covers 8 bases. The CDR3 is 13 amino acids. V dropped 6 bases and J dropped 4; count of bases not matched to a gene: 5. Germline-derived CDR1 and CDR2 are DFQATT and SNEGSKA (reference sequence). The CDR3 region is CSARGGGYNEQFF. Written as DNA, the CDR3 is TGCAGTGCCCGGGGGGGCGGGTACAATGAGCAGTTCTTC.

The gene calls are TRBV27 and TRBJ2-4; D unclear. CDR1 is MNHEY and CDR2 is SMNVEV in the germline V gene (reference sequence). Deletions cut 8 bases from V and 2 bases from J, with 19 bases between. The CDR3 totals 16 residues. CDR3 in amino acids: CASGQFSSGTKNIQYF. The CDR3 region has the DNA TGTGCCAGCGGGCAGTTTAGTTCTGGGACCAAAAACATTCAGTACTTC.

The chain employs TRBV12-5 and TRBJ2-2, with D perhaps assigned TRBD1 or TRBD2 (5 bases each). The CDR3 runs to 15 residues. Trimming took 3 bases from V and 3 from J, leaving 11 bases between them. Germline V gene data show CDR1 as LGHNT and CDR2 as FRNRAP. CDR3 nucleotides: TGTGCTAGTGGTTTAGGGACCCATGACACCGGGGAGCTGTTTTTT. This encodes CASGLGTHDTGELFF. Complete variable domain (other parts from reference TRBV12-5 and TRBJ2-2): DARVTQTPRHKVTEMGQEVTMRCQPILGHNTVFWYRQTMMQGLELLAYFRNRAPLDDSGMPKDRFSAEMPDATLATLKIQPSEPRDSAVYFCASGLGTHDTGELFFGEGSRLTVL.

CDR3 DNA sequence: TGTGCCAGCAAGGCGGTTATCTCCTACAATGAGCAGTTCTTC. This codes for CASKAVISYNEQFF. The rearrangement joins TRBV2 to TRBJ2-1; the D is unclear. Germline values: CDR1 SNHLY, CDR2 FYNNEI. Trimming shortened V by 7 bases and J by 0 bases, and 10 bases separated the two germline ends. The CDR3 is made up of 14 amino acids.